One sample yielded the 8 T cell receptor beta chains listed below, sequenced in a study of blood T cells in healthy people across ages (dated by TCRdb to about 2015). The library was built by means of 5' RACE. Sequencer: Illumina HiSeq 2500. A second PCR of roughly 6 to 12 cycles was run with a J-beta primer mix and a sample-barcoded 5' primer. The raw public reads went through TCRdb reprocessing: fastp at Q25, MiXCR clone calling, in-frame beta chains kept. Records with the same CDR3 protein are collapsed into one entry carrying the most frequent genes and DNA. Recorded for this sample are almost 1 million distinct CDR3 sequences; 45% to 60% of them occurred a single time. The ten largest account for around 21% of the sample. The sequenced material came from blood. Receptors originate from a woman aged 55 to 70 in good health.

The genes are TRBV7-8 and TRBJ1-2, with 7 bases lining up with TRBD1. Looked up from germline, CDR1 is SGHVS and CDR2 is FQNEAQ. The CDR3 is made up of 15 amino acids. J lost 6 bases, V lost 5 bases, and 12 bases had no gene match. In nucleotides, the CDR3 is TGTGCCAGCAGCGCGACAGGGCGGAGTGCGGATGGCTACACCTTC. Its translation: CASSATGRSADGYTF.

This clonotype came up once. This sequence joins TRBV7-2 and TRBJ2-2; D not certain. The CDR3 has 13 residues. Germline loops: CDR1 SGHTA, CDR2 FQGNSA. Trimming left V 5 bases short and J 8 bases short, with 12 bases between. The CDR3 DNA sequence: TGTGCCAGCAGCGCGCCTCCACGGGGGGAGCTGTTTTTT. Its protein product is CASSAPPRGELFF.

This clonotype was counted a few times. The chain joins TRBV12-3 or TRBV12-4 to TRBJ2-5; 11 positions agree with TRBD1. After removal of 6 bases from V and 11 bases from J, the junction contained 14 bases not matched to a gene. There are 15 residues in the CDR3. The CDR3 reads CASRDRDRGWHEQYF. CDR3 sequence (DNA): TGTGCCAGCAGAGATCGGGACAGGGGGTGGCATGAGCAGTACTTC.

V gene TRBV12-3 or TRBV12-4 combines with J gene TRBJ2-4, with 11 bases fitting TRBD2. The CDR3 length is 15 residues. V gave up 1 base and J gave up 13 bases; unmatched junction bases: 9. The DNA for the CDR3 is TGTGCCAGCAGTTTAGGACTAGCGGGACCCTGGGAGCAGTACTTC. Its protein product is CASSLGLAGPWEQYF.

CDR3 protein: CASSPGSGTTAEQFF. The CDR3 nucleotides read TGTGCCAGCAGCCCCGGGAGCGGGACTACGGCTGAGCAGTTCTTC. This rearrangement joins TRBV14 to TRBJ2-1; 7 bases fit TRBD2. V shed 4 bases, J shed 9 bases, and the junction held 12 bases outside the gene matches. The CDR3 has 15 amino acids. Germline CDR1 is SGHDN and CDR2 is FVKESK.

J is TRBJ2-7 and V is TRBV21-1; no DNA check was done on the table's D call, TRBD2. With the DNA end fitting TRBJ2-5 better, the J assignment may be wrong. TRBV21-1 is described as a pseudogene. The CDR3 contains 18 residues. The CDR3 sequence: CASSKNRSVSLLRETQYF. CDR3 DNA: TGTGCCAGCAGCAAAAATAGATCCGTTTCTCTACTTCGGGAGACCCAGTACTTC.

This clonotype was detected a few times. The chain couples TRBV11-2 to TRBJ2-2; D is uncertain. Germline V gene sequence: CDR1 SGHAT, CDR2 FQNNGV. CDR3 length: 16 amino acids. V was pared by 5 bases and J by 4 bases, with 17 bases between. The DNA of the CDR3 is TGTGCCAGCAGCGACGGCTTTCTGAGGCGCACCGGGGAGCTGTTTTTT. Translated, it gives CASSDGFLRRTGELFF.

V gene TRBV4-1 combines with J gene TRBJ1-5; perhaps TRBD1 as D (6 bases). This CDR3 is built from 15 residues. Trimming removed 3 bases from V and 5 bases from J, with 14 bases in between. Germline V gene data show CDR1 as MGHRA and CDR2 as YSYEKL. CDR3 protein: CASSQWTEGYQPQHF. The CDR3 nucleotides read TGCGCCAGCAGCCAGTGGACAGAGGGCTATCAGCCCCAGCATTTT.